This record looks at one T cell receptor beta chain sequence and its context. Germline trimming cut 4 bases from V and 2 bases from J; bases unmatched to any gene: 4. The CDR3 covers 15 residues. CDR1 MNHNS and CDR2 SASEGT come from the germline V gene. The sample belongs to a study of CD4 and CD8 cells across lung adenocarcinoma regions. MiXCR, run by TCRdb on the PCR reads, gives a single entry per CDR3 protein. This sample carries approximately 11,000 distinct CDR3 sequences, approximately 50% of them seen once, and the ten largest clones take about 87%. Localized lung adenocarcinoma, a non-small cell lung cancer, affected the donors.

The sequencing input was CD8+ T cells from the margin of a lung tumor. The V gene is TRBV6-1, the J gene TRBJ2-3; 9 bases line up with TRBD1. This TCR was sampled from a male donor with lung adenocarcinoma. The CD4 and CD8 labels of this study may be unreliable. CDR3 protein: CASSAGTGFTDTQYF. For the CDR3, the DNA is TGTGCCAGCAGTGCAGGGACAGGGTTCACAGATACGCAGTATTTT.